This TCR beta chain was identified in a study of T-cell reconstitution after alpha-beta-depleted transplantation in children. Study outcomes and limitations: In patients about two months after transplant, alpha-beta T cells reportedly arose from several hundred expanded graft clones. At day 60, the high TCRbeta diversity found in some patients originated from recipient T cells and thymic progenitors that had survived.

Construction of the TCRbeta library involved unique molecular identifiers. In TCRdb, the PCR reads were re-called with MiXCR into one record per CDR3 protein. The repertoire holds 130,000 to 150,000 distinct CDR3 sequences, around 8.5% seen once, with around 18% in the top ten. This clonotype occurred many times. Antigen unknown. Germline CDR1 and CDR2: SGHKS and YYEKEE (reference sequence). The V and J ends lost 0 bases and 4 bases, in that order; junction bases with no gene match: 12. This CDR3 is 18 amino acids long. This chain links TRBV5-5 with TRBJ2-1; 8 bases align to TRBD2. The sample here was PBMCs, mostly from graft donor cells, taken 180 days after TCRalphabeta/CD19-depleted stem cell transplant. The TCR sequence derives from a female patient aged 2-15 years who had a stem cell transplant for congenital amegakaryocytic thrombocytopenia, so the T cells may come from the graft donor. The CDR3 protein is CASSLVLVRREAYNEQFF. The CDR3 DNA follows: TGTGCCAGCAGCTTGGTACTAGTTAGGCGGGAGGCGTACAATGAGCAGTTCTTC.